These 11 T cell receptor beta chains originate from one sample sequenced in a study of T cells after yellow fever vaccination (dated by TCRdb to about 2019). What the treatment or condition label conveys for this sample: live attenuated yellow fever vaccine strain. The method was 5' RACE. Reads for this sample came from an Illumina HiSeq 2500. The raw public data were reprocessed by TCRdb itself: fastp quality trimming at Q25, MiXCR clonotype calling, in-frame beta chains only. A single entry per CDR3 protein holds the most common genes and DNA from its merged rows. For this sample the table gives just under 600,000 distinct CDR3 sequences, of which approximately 12% were detected only once. The ten largest clonotypes hold around 15% of the sample. Sequencing used PBMCs, obtained on the day of the yellow fever booster vaccination. These receptors all come from a young man who received the YFV17D yellow fever vaccine.

V is TRBV28 and J is TRBJ2-5; TRBD1 matches at 7 bases. With V trimmed by 6 bases and J by 5 bases, 9 bases remained unmatched. CDR1 and CDR2 from the germline V gene are MDHEN and SYDVKM. The CDR3 totals 14 residues. In DNA, the CDR3 is TGTGCCAGCAGACCGGGACAGAGTTGGGAGACCCAGTACTTC. It encodes CASRPGQSWETQYF.

This chain connects TRBV5-1 to TRBJ2-5, with D possibly being TRBD1 or TRBD2 (5 bases each). V lost 2 bases, J lost 5 bases, and 13 bases lay in between. From germline, CDR1 is SGHRS and CDR2 YFSETQ. The CDR3 runs 14 residues. CDR3 DNA sequence: TGCGCCAGCAGCTTTGAGCGAGGGACCGAGACCCAGTACTTC. Amino acid sequence: CASSFERGTETQYF. Looking up the rest from reference TRBV5-1 and TRBJ2-5 gives the full variable domain: KAGVTQTPRYLIKTRGQQVTLSCSPISGHRSVSWYQQTPGQGLQFLFEYFSETQRNKGNFPGRFSGRQFSNSRSEMNVSTLELGDSALYLCASSFERGTETQYFGPGTRLLVL.

J is TRBJ2-5 and V is TRBV6-2 or TRBV6-3, with D unclear. CDR3 length: 15 amino acids. Trimming took 8 bases from V and 0 from J, leaving 16 bases between them. The germline CDR1 and CDR2 sequences are MNHEY and SVGEGT. CDR3 nucleotide sequence: TGTGCCAGCCGTAAAGGGCAAAGCAACCAAGAGACCCAGTACTTC. Amino acids: CASRKGQSNQETQYF.

This clonotype was counted a few times. The chain is built from TRBV12-3 or TRBV12-4 and TRBJ2-7; a possible D gene is TRBD2 (5 bases). There are 15 residues in the CDR3. The V gene lost 3 bases and the J gene lost 1 base, with 13 bases spanning the gap. CDR3 protein: CASSFVTSGSYEQYF. The CDR3 DNA is TGTGCCAGCAGTTTCGTTACCTCGGGGTCCTACGAGCAGTACTTC.

This clonotype occurred a few times. The chain uses TRBV7-2 and TRBJ1-4; 9 bases agree with TRBD1. Per germline, CDR1 SGHTA and CDR2 FQGNSA. This CDR3 comprises 13 residues. V trimming: 6 bases; J trimming: 7 bases; junction bases outside the gene matches: 3. The CDR3 nucleotides read TGTGCCAGCAGGCCGACAGGGGGTGAAAAACTGTTTTTT. Translated: CASRPTGGEKLFF.

This clonotype turned up a few times. V gene TRBV6-6 combines with J gene TRBJ1-2; 7 bases are a match to TRBD1. Per germline, CDR1 MNHNY and CDR2 SVGAGI (reference sequence). The CDR3 loop spans 12 amino acids. The V segment lost 8 bases and the J segment 4 bases; nucleotides outside the gene matches: 4. The CDR3 bases are TGTGCCAGCGGGGACAGCCTCTATGGCTACACCTTC. This sequence encodes CASGDSLYGYTF.

In its sample, this clonotype was seen a few times. The junction shows a germline mismatch at one end, possibly a read error. The J gene is TRBJ2-5, the V gene TRBV12-3 or TRBV12-4; tentatively, D is TRBD1 (5 bases). This CDR3 is 14 amino acids long. In DNA form, the CDR3 reads TGTGCCAGCAGGACTGATTGGGGCCCCACCGTTGAAGCCTTC. Translating gives CASRTDWGPTVEAF.

The chain couples TRBV6-2 or TRBV6-3 to TRBJ2-7; weak D call: TRBD2 (6 bases). Between the trimmed V and J ends, which lost 5 bases and 7 bases, there was a span of 15 bases. The V gene's germline CDR1 is MNHEY and CDR2 SVGEGT. There are 13 residues in the CDR3. The CDR3 protein is CASSQGLPWEQYF. CDR3 nucleotide sequence: TGTGCCAGCAGTCAGGGACTCCCTTGGGAGCAGTACTTC.

This clonotype has a handful of counts. J is TRBJ2-7 and V is TRBV10-3, with TRBD2 identical over 11 bases. V lost 5 bases, J lost 0 bases, and 6 bases stayed unmatched. The germline CDR1 and CDR2 sequences are ENHRY and SYGVKD. This CDR3 has 16 amino acids. This CDR3 reads CAISSGTSGTSYEQYF. Here the CDR3 DNA reads TGTGCCATCAGTAGCGGGACTAGCGGTACCTCCTACGAGCAGTACTTC.

This clonotype was seen a handful of times. CDR3 amino acids: CASSMDRKLNQPQHF. In nucleotides, the CDR3 is TGTGCCAGTAGTATGGACAGGAAGCTCAATCAGCCCCAGCATTTT. The genes are TRBV19 and TRBJ1-5; 7 bases align to TRBD1. The V and J ends lost 3 bases and 3 bases, in that order; junction bases with no gene match: 5. The CDR3 covers 15 residues. The germline CDR1 and CDR2 sequences are LNHDA and SQIVND (reference sequence).

The chain recombines TRBV20-1 with TRBJ2-1, with 9 positions matching TRBD2. Trimming took 6 bases from V and 9 from J; bases not matched to a gene: 12. The CDR3 is made up of 14 amino acids. The germline V gene encodes CDR1 DFQATT and CDR2 SNEGSKA (reference sequence). The CDR3 protein is CSAPPGTSWGEQFF. CDR3 DNA: TGCAGTGCCCCACCCGGGACTAGCTGGGGTGAGCAGTTCTTC.